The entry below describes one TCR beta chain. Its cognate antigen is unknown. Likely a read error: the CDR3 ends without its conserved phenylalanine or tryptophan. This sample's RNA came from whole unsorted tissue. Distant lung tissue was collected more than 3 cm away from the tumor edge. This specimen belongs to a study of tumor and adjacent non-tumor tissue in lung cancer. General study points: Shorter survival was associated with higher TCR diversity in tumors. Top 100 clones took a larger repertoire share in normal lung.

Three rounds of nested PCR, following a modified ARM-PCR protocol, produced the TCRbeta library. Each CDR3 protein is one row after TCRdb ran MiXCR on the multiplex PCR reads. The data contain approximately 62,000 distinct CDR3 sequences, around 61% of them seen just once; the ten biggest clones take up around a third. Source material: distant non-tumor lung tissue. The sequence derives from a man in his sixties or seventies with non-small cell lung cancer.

The CDR3 coding sequence is TGTGCCAGTACCAGACAGACCAATTACGAGCAGTACTTA. It translates to CASTRQTNYEQYL. V usage is TRBV11-2 and J usage is TRBJ2-7, with D possibly TRBD1 on 5 matching bases. The CDR3 consists of 13 residues. The germline V gene has CDR1 SGHAT and CDR2 FQNNGV. V lost 9 bases and J lost 4, with 16 bases in between.